The 3 T cell receptor beta chains in this list originate from one sample, sequenced in a study of CD8 T cells in Susac syndrome. RNA amounts of about 0.5 to 1 ug underwent reverse transcription with random hexamers. TCRdb passed the immunoSEQ multiplex PCR reads through MiXCR, listing each CDR3 protein once. There are 100,000 to 110,000 distinct CDR3 sequences in the sample; roughly 96% occur only once, and approximately 0.3% lies in the top ten. The sequenced sample consisted of CD8+ T cells from PBMCs. Every receptor here comes from a human donor with Susac syndrome.

The chain combines TRBV20-1 with TRBJ2-1; 11 nucleotides align to TRBD1. The trim removed 1 base at V and 8 bases at J, leaving 4 bases unmatched. CDR1 and CDR2 from the germline V gene are DFQATT and SNEGSKA (reference sequence). The CDR3 sequence is 14 residues long. The CDR3 nucleotides read TGCAGTGCTAGAGGGGACAGGGGGATCTATGAGCAGTTCTTC. Protein: CSARGDRGIYEQFF.

The chain links TRBV29-1 to TRBJ2-7; 11 bases align to TRBD2. Per germline, CDR1 SQVTM and CDR2 ANQGSEA. The CDR3 runs 13 residues. The V segment lost 7 bases and the J segment 0 bases; nucleotides outside the gene matches: 2. The chain's CDR3 is CSATSGSSYEQYF. The CDR3 region has the DNA TGCAGCGCAACTAGCGGGAGCTCCTACGAGCAGTACTTC.

This chain uses TRBV29-1 with TRBJ2-3; D call uncertain. Germline lookup yields CDR1 SQVTM and CDR2 ANQGSEA. There are 13 residues in the CDR3. Deletions cut 2 bases from V and 1 base from J, with 7 bases between. CDR3 in amino acids: CSVEYIRTDTQYF. CDR3 DNA: TGCAGCGTTGAATACATACGCACAGATACGCAGTATTTT.